Shown below are 32 T cell receptor beta chains from a single sample sequenced in a study of blood T cell repertoires in COVID-19. Assay used: immunoSEQ multiplex PCR; TCRdb lists only in-frame clones, some missing. The sample includes about 90,000 clones, about three quarters of them seen just once. Sequencing used peripheral blood. The receptor set was obtained from an elderly woman with acute or convalescent COVID-19.

This clone was picked up a small number of times. The rearrangement links TRBV6-1 to TRBJ2-1, with 8 bases fitting TRBD1. Germline trimming cut 3 bases from V and 1 base from J; bases unmatched to any gene: 8. The CDR3 contains 17 residues. Germline V gene data show CDR1 as MNHNS and CDR2 as SASEGT. The CDR3 nucleotides read TGTGCCAGCAGTGACCCCGGACAGGGAAAGTCCTACAATGAGCAGTTCTTC. Protein: CASSDPGQGKSYNEQFF.

This chain connects TRBV7-2 to TRBJ1-1; 12 bases match TRBD1. The CDR3 loop spans 18 amino acids. V was clipped by 5 bases and J by 1 base; unmatched bases: 11. Germline lookup yields CDR1 SGHTA and CDR2 FQGNSA. Here the CDR3 reads CASSKTGTGGKKNTEAFF. DNA for the CDR3: TGTGCCAGCAGCAAAACCGGGACAGGGGGCAAGAAGAACACTGAAGCTTTCTTT. Supplemented by reference TRBV7-2 and TRBJ1-1, the full variable domain reads GAGVSQSPSNKVTEKGKDVELRCDPISGHTALYWYRQSLGQGLEFLIYFQGNSAPDKSGLPSDRFSAERTGGSVSTLTIQRTQQEDSAVYLCASSKTGTGGKKNTEAFFGQGTRLTVV.

The CDR3 DNA is TGCGCCAGCAGCTTGGGTTCGGACCAAGAGACCCAGTACTTC. Residues: CASSLGSDQETQYF. The chain combines TRBV5-1 with TRBJ2-5; D ambiguous. Germline loops: CDR1 SGHRS, CDR2 YFSETQ. Trimming took off 0 bases at V and 0 bases at J, with 6 bases between the two ends. The CDR3 length is 14 residues.

The rearrangement joins TRBV6-6 to TRBJ2-1; 16 bases align to TRBD2. Germline-derived CDR1 and CDR2 are MNHNY and SVGAGI (reference sequence). V shed 0 bases and J 9 bases; nucleotides not matched to a gene: 2. The CDR3 spans 16 residues. For the CDR3, the DNA is TGTGCCAGCAGTTACTCCGGGACTAGCGGGAGGGGTGAGCAGTTCTTC. Its protein is CASSYSGTSGRGEQFF.

This chain uses TRBV29-1 with TRBJ2-3; D possibly corresponds to TRBD2 (7 bases). The CDR3 sequence is 17 residues long. Germline V gene sequence: CDR1 SQVTM, CDR2 ANQGSEA. Between the trimmed V and J ends, which lost 7 bases and 0 bases, there was a span of 23 bases. CDR3 coding DNA: TGCAGCGCCAGACGGGGCGGGGGCCCTCAGAGCACAGATACGCAGTATTTT. It specifies CSARRGGGPQSTDTQYF.

In DNA form, the CDR3 reads TGCGCCAGCAGCCTAGGGGGCGGGAATTCACCCCTCCACTTT. This codes for CASSLGGGNSPLHF. The chain combines TRBV4-3 with TRBJ1-6; 7 bases match TRBD1. From germline, CDR1 is LGHNA and CDR2 YSLEER. The length of the CDR3 is 14 residues. The trim removed 4 bases at V and 7 bases at J, leaving 4 bases unmatched.

The chain carries TRBV6-4 and TRBJ1-2; the D is unclear. The V gene lost 0 bases and the J gene lost 7 bases, with 12 bases spanning the gap. Per the germline V gene, CDR1 is MRHNA and CDR2 is SNTAGT. This CDR3 has 14 residues. The CDR3: CASSDSGGDGGYTF. The DNA for the CDR3 is TGTGCCAGCAGTGACTCCGGAGGAGACGGTGGCTACACCTTC.

This sequence joins TRBV11-3 and TRBJ1-1, with 8 bases aligning to TRBD1. With V trimmed by 4 bases and J by 8 bases, 6 bases remained unmatched. Germline V lookup: CDR1 SGHNT, CDR2 YENEEA. CDR3 length: 13 amino acids. The CDR3 region has the DNA TGTGCCAGCAGCTCCGGCGCAGGGGGCGAAGCTTTCTTT. The encoded protein is CASSSGAGGEAFF.

J is TRBJ2-1 and V is TRBV7-2; TRBD2 matches at 7 bases. The trim removed 6 bases at V and 3 bases at J, leaving 8 bases unmatched. The CDR3 covers 15 residues. Germline values: CDR1 SGHTA, CDR2 FQGNSA. The CDR3 loop is CASSRGGGLYNEQFF. In DNA form, the CDR3 reads TGTGCCAGCAGTAGGGGCGGGGGACTCTACAATGAGCAGTTCTTC.

V usage is TRBV19 and J usage is TRBJ1-2; 9 bases fit TRBD1. CDR3 size: 15 residues. The V gene end was trimmed by 6 bases and the J gene end by 5 bases; junction bases not matched to a gene: 10. CDR1 is LNHDA and CDR2 is SQIVND in the germline V gene (reference sequence). The CDR3 coding sequence is TGTGCCAGTAGCCCCAGAACGGACAGGGGTTATGGCTACACCTTC. Its protein product is CASSPRTDRGYGYTF.

The J gene is TRBJ1-2, the V gene TRBV29-1; 9 bases line up with TRBD1. This CDR3 region has 15 residues. Germline V gene data show CDR1 as SQVTM and CDR2 as ANQGSEA. Trimming cost V 0 bases and J 3 bases; bases outside gene matches: 5. This CDR3 reads CSVEDPTGGDYGYTF. The DNA of the CDR3 is TGCAGCGTTGAAGATCCTACAGGGGGCGACTATGGCTACACCTTC.

V usage is TRBV27 and J usage is TRBJ1-1; D perhaps matches TRBD1 (5 bases). This CDR3 is 14 amino acids long. Trimming stripped 6 bases from V and 0 bases from J, with 11 bases between. The germline V gene has CDR1 MNHEY and CDR2 SMNVEV (reference sequence). In DNA, the CDR3 is TGTGCCAGCAGCCGTGGGGACTTGAACACTGAAGCTTTCTTT. Its protein is CASSRGDLNTEAFF.

The chain couples TRBV30 to TRBJ1-5, with 7 nucleotides matching TRBD1. Germline CDR1 and CDR2: GTSNPN and SVGIG (reference sequence). J was trimmed by 3 bases and V by 2 bases; bases with no gene match: 10. The CDR3 contains 16 residues. DNA for the CDR3: TGTGCCTGGAGTCGGGGGGGCAGGGGGGACAATCAGCCCCAGCATTTT. Translated, it gives CAWSRGGRGDNQPQHF.

The V call is TRBV7-2, the J call TRBJ1-1; D is undetermined. The V end lost 0 bases, the J end lost 1 base, and 6 bases lay between the germline ends. Germline CDR1 is SGHTA and CDR2 is FQGNSA. The CDR3 covers 14 residues. This CDR3 is CASSLASENTEAFF. CDR3 nucleotide sequence: TGTGCCAGCAGCTTAGCTTCAGAGAACACTGAAGCTTTCTTT.

The chain combines TRBV10-3 with TRBJ1-2; 8 positions agree with TRBD1. The CDR3 runs 16 residues. The germline CDR1 and CDR2 sequences are ENHRY and SYGVKD. The V gene end was trimmed by 4 bases and the J gene end by 6 bases; junction bases not matched to a gene: 13. The CDR3 DNA reads TGTGCCATCAGTGGGCCTACTTCAGGGGGCAACGATGGCTACACCTTC. Its protein product is CAISGPTSGGNDGYTF.

Ten or more counts support this clone. The chain employs TRBV18 and TRBJ1-1, with D unresolved. Germline loops: CDR1 KGHSH, CDR2 LQKENI. This CDR3 spans 13 amino acids. V dropped 4 bases and J dropped 3 bases, with 9 bases sitting between them. The CDR3 sequence is CASSRRIDTEAFF. The CDR3 nucleotides read TGTGCCAGCTCACGGAGGATCGACACTGAAGCTTTCTTT.

The rearrangement joins TRBV5-4 to TRBJ2-2; the match to TRBD1 covers 9 bases. Trimming at V came to 4 bases and at J to 3 bases, leaving 13 bases not matched to a gene. The CDR3 consists of 18 residues. Germline lookup yields CDR1 SGHNT and CDR2 YYREEE (reference sequence). The CDR3 region has the DNA TGTGCCAGCAGCCCCCCGGGACAGGGTGCCGCAGACACCGGGGAGCTGTTTTTT. The encoded protein is CASSPPGQGAADTGELFF.

The genes are TRBV10-3 and TRBJ2-7, with D unresolved. CDR3 length: 13 amino acids. V was trimmed by 4 bases and J by 3 bases, leaving 10 bases between them. The V gene's germline CDR1 is ENHRY and CDR2 SYGVKD. The CDR3 protein is CAISGEASYEQYF. CDR3 nucleotides: TGTGCCATCAGTGGAGAGGCAAGCTACGAGCAGTACTTC.

The V call is TRBV11-3, the J call TRBJ2-5; tentatively, D is TRBD2 (6 bases). This CDR3 is 13 amino acids long. Looked up from germline, CDR1 is SGHNT and CDR2 is YENEEA. The germline V and J ends were trimmed by 6 bases and 3 bases, with 11 bases remaining between them. CDR3 loop: CASSSSGEETQYF. The CDR3 DNA sequence: TGTGCCAGCAGTTCCTCGGGGGAAGAGACCCAGTACTTC. Combining the CDR3 with reference TRBV11-3 and TRBJ2-5 gives the whole variable domain EAGVVQSPRYKIIEKKQPVAFWCNPISGHNTLYWYLQNLGQGPELLIRYENEEAVDDSQLPKDRFSAERLKGVDSTLKIQPAELGDSAVYLCASSSSGEETQYFGPGTRLLVL.

The table lists this clone with a count of one. The V and J genes are TRBV2 and TRBJ1-1, with D hard to call. The CDR3 covers 16 residues. Germline assignment: CDR1 SNHLY and CDR2 FYNNEI. V was trimmed by 7 bases and J by 0 bases, leaving 18 bases between them. The CDR3 DNA reads as TGTGCCAGCAAGGCAATGAGCAGGTACATGAACACTGAAGCTTTCTTT. Encoded protein: CASKAMSRYMNTEAFF.

The rearrangement links TRBV9 to TRBJ1-2; TRBD1 agrees at 8 bases. Germline V CDR1 and CDR2: SGDLS, YYNGEE. The junction had 16 bases not matched to a gene; V was cut back by 2 bases and J by 4 bases. The CDR3 has 18 residues. The CDR3 loop reads CASSVEGQEATGPYGYTF. The DNA of the CDR3 is TGTGCCAGCAGCGTGGAGGGACAGGAGGCGACGGGCCCCTATGGCTACACCTTC.

On this clone: Other nucleotide sequences from this sample produce the same CDR3. CDR3 sequence reads: CASSLGESYEQYF. Written as DNA, the CDR3 is TGTGCCAGCAGCTTAGGAGAATCCTACGAGCAGTACTTC. The chain combines TRBV11-3 with TRBJ2-7; no reliable D call. V gave up 1 base and J gave up 1 base, with 5 bases separating them. Germline lookup yields CDR1 SGHNT and CDR2 YENEEA. This CDR3 has 13 residues.

CDR3: CASSSSGGYDTGELFF. CDR3 DNA: TGTGCCAGCAGTTCCTCGGGGGGCTACGACACCGGGGAGCTGTTTTTT. This chain uses TRBV28 with TRBJ2-2; TRBD2 is a possible D gene (7 bases). V was shortened by 4 bases and J by 3 bases, with 15 bases between the two germline ends. The length of the CDR3 is 16 residues. Germline values: CDR1 MDHEN, CDR2 SYDVKM.

This clone has a handful of counts. The genes are TRBV6-2 or TRBV6-3 and TRBJ1-4; D is unclear. V lost 5 bases, J lost 4 bases, and 8 bases lay in between. CDR3 size: 13 residues. Per the germline V gene, CDR1 is MNHEY and CDR2 is SVGEGT. This CDR3 is CASSRRYNEKLFF. The CDR3 DNA follows: TGTGCCAGCAGTCGCAGATATAATGAAAAACTGTTTTTT.

This chain uses TRBV28 with TRBJ1-2; no firm D call. Between the trimmed V and J ends, which lost 2 bases and 4 bases, there was a span of 8 bases. The V gene's germline CDR1 is MDHEN and CDR2 SYDVKM. There are 13 residues in the CDR3. For the CDR3, the DNA is TGTGCCAGCAGTTTAGGTATACTCTATGGCTACACCTTC. This gives the protein CASSLGILYGYTF.

This clone was detected only a few times. J is TRBJ1-4 and V is TRBV11-2, with a weak D call TRBD1 (6 bases). Trimming stripped 5 bases from V and 8 bases from J, with 6 bases between. This CDR3 has 11 residues. Looked up from germline, CDR1 is SGHAT and CDR2 is FQNNGV. The CDR3, as DNA: TGTGCCAGCAGCCAGGGGGAAAAACTGTTTTTT. Amino acids: CASSQGEKLFF.

CDR3 sequence (DNA): TGTGCCAGTAGTACCCTACAGGGGGCTGGTTACAATCAGCCCCAGCATTTT. Protein sequence: CASSTLQGAGYNQPQHF. The J gene is TRBJ1-5, the V gene TRBV19; 9 bases fit TRBD1. Germline CDR1 and CDR2: LNHDA and SQIVND (reference sequence). After removal of 4 bases from V and 3 bases from J, the junction contained 10 bases not matched to a gene. CDR3 length: 17 amino acids.

The rearrangement uses TRBV7-3 and TRBJ1-1; 9 positions match TRBD1. The CDR3 has 14 residues. V shed 5 bases and J 3 bases; nucleotides not matched to a gene: 4. Germline CDR1 reads SGHTA; CDR2 reads FQGTGA. The CDR3 coding sequence is TGTGCCAGCAGCCCACAGGGGGCACACACTGAAGCTTTCTTT. Translated, it gives CASSPQGAHTEAFF.

This sequence joins TRBV2 and TRBJ2-7, with 7 bases matching TRBD1. Germline V CDR1 and CDR2: SNHLY, FYNNEI. This CDR3 comprises 14 residues. Trimming cost V 2 bases and J 3 bases; bases outside gene matches: 4. The CDR3 DNA sequence: TGTGCCAGCAGTGAATCCAGGGGGAACTACGAGCAGTACTTC. This codes for CASSESRGNYEQYF.

The chain joins TRBV4-1 to TRBJ1-2; weak D call: TRBD1 (5 bases). Trimming removed 1 base from V and 0 bases from J, with 15 bases in between. This CDR3 comprises 17 residues. Germline V CDR1 and CDR2: MGHRA, YSYEKL. CDR3 region: CASSQAPGRVSNYGYTF. CDR3 DNA sequence: TGCGCCAGCAGCCAAGCCCCAGGGCGTGTTTCTAACTATGGCTACACCTTC.

About this clone: The same CDR3 can be traced to other DNA sequences in this sample. The J gene is TRBJ1-2, the V gene TRBV9; the D gene is possibly TRBD1 (5 bases). Per the germline V gene, CDR1 is SGDLS and CDR2 is YYNGEE. CDR3 length equals 12 residues. The germline V and J ends were trimmed by 0 bases and 7 bases, with 7 bases remaining between them. The CDR3 is CASSVGGGGYTF. CDR3 nucleotide sequence: TGTGCCAGCAGCGTAGGCGGGGGTGGCTACACCTTC.

As concerns this clone: In the same sample, other DNA sequences code for this CDR3. The chain recombines TRBV29-1 with TRBJ1-5, with 10 bases that match TRBD1. With 6 bases clipped from V and 5 bases from J, the junction kept 1 base outside the gene matches. Germline loops: CDR1 SQVTM, CDR2 ANQGSEA. The CDR3 consists of 12 residues. CDR3 nucleotides: TGCAGCGTCGGACAGGGGGATCAGCCCCAGCATTTT. Protein product: CSVGQGDQPQHF.